What follows describes a single TCR beta chain. CDR1 is MNHEY and CDR2 is SMNVEV in the germline V gene (reference sequence). The CDR3 is 15 residues long. The V end lost 2 bases, the J end lost 4 bases, and 14 bases lay between the germline ends. The record originates from a study of blood T cell repertoires in COVID-19. Original processing notes: Amplified reference gene primers provided the basis for estimating nucleated cell counts. Assay used: immunoSEQ multiplex PCR; TCRdb lists only in-frame clones, some missing. V, J and clone size were drawn from that table, and D and trimming were deduced from the DNA. Of hundreds of thousands of clones listed, about 88% were seen once; the top ten hold 2% to 2.5%.

The chain couples TRBV27 to TRBJ1-2, with a possible D match to TRBD1 (5 bases). Sequencing was performed on peripheral blood. This sequence originates from a woman aged 40 to 50 who had recovered from COVID-19. The CDR3 region has the DNA TGTGCCAGCAGTTTAAGTCCAGGGATCTTCTATGGCTACACCTTC. Residues: CASSLSPGIFYGYTF.